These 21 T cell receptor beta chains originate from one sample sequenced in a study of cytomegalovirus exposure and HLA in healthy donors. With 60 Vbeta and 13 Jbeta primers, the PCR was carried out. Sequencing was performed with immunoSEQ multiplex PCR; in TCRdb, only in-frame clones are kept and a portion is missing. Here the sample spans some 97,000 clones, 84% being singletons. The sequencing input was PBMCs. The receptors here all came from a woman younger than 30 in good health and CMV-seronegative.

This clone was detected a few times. This CDR3 reads CASSVAEKETQYF. The CDR3 DNA reads TGTGCCAGCAGTGTCGCAGAAAAAGAGACCCAGTACTTC. This chain connects TRBV6-1 to TRBJ2-5; D is ambiguous. The CDR3 sequence is 13 residues long. CDR1 is MNHNS, CDR2 SASEGT, per germline. With 4 bases removed from V and 3 bases from J, the gap between germline ends came to 9 bases.

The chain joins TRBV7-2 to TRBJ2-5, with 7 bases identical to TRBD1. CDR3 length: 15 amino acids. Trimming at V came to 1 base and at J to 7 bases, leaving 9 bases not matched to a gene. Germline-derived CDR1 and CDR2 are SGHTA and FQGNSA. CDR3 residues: CASSLEGARQATQYF. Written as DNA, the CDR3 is TGTGCCAGCAGCTTAGAGGGGGCCCGTCAGGCGACCCAGTACTTC.

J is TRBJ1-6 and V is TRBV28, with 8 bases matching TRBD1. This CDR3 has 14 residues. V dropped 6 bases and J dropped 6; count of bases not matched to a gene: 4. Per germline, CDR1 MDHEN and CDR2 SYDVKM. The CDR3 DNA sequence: TGTGCCAGCAGAAAGGGACAGGTTAATTCACCCCTCCACTTT. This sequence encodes CASRKGQVNSPLHF.

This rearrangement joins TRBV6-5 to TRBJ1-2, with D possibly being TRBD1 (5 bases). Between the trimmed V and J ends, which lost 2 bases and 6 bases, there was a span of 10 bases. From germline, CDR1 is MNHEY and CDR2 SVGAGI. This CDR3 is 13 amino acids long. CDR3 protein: CASSYGQGDGYTF. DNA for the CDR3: TGTGCCAGCAGTTACGGTCAGGGCGATGGCTACACCTTC.

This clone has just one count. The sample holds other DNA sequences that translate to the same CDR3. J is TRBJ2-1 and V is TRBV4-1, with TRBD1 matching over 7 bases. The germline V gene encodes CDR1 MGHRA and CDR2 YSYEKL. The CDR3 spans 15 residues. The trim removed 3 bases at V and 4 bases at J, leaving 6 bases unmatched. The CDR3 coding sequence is TGCGCCAGCAGCCAGGAACCGGACAGGTACAATGAGCAGTTCTTC. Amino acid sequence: CASSQEPDRYNEQFF.

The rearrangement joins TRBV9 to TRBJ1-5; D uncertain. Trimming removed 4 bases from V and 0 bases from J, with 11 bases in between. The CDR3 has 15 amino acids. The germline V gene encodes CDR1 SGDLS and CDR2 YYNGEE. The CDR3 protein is CASSPSAFSNQPQHF. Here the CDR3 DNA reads TGTGCCAGCAGCCCCAGCGCATTTAGCAATCAGCCCCAGCATTTT. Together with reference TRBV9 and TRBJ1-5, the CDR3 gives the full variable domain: DSGVTQTPKHLITATGQRVTLRCSPRSGDLSVYWYQQSLDQGLQFLIQYYNGEERAKGNILERFSAQQFPDLHSELNLSSLELGDSALYFCASSPSAFSNQPQHFGDGTRLSIL.

CDR3 loop: CASSLPPGTGDEEEKLFF. In DNA, the CDR3 is TGTGCCAGCAGCCTGCCTCCGGGGACAGGGGACGAGGAAGAAAAACTGTTTTTT. V usage is TRBV28 and J usage is TRBJ1-4, with 10 nucleotides matching TRBD1. The CDR3 covers 18 residues. Unmatched junction bases numbered 18, after V lost 6 bases and J lost 8 bases. Germline assignment: CDR1 MDHEN and CDR2 SYDVKM.

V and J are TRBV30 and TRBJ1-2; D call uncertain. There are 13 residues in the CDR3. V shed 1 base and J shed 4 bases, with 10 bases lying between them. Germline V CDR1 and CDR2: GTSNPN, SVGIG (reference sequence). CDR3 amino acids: CAWSALRPYGYTF. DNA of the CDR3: TGTGCCTGGAGTGCCCTACGCCCCTATGGCTACACCTTC.

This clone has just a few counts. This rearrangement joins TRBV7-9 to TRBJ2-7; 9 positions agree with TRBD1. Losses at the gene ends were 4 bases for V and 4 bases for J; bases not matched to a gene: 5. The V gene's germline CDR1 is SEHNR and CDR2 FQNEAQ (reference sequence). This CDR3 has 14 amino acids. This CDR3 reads CASSSGTGTYEQYF. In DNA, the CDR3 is TGTGCCAGCAGCTCCGGGACAGGGACGTACGAGCAGTACTTC.

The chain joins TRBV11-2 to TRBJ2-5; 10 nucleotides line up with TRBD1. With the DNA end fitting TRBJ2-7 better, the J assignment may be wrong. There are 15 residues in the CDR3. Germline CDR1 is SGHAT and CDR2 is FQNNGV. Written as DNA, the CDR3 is TGTGCCAGCAGCTTAGTAGGACAGGGGGCCTACGAGCAGTACTTC. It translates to CASSLVGQGAYEQYF.

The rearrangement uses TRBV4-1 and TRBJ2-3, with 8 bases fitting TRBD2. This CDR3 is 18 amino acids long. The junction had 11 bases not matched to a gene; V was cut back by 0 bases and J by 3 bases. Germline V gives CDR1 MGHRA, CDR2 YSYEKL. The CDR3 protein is CASSQDGGAGAGTDTQYF. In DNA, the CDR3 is TGCGCCAGCAGCCAAGACGGGGGGGCAGGGGCCGGGACAGATACGCAGTATTTT.

The CDR3 region is CASSRPTGVNYNEQFF. CDR3 nucleotide sequence: TGCGCCAGCAGCCGACCCACAGGAGTTAACTACAATGAGCAGTTCTTC. The chain uses TRBV4-1 and TRBJ2-1; D is perhaps TRBD1 (5 bases). CDR1 and CDR2 from the germline V gene are MGHRA and YSYEKL. Trimming took off 4 bases at V and 3 bases at J, with 16 bases between the two ends. The CDR3 totals 16 residues.

The CDR3 coding sequence is TGTGCCAGCAGCCCCCTCGGAGGCGGCAAGACCTACGAGCAGTACTTC. It yields the protein CASSPLGGGKTYEQYF. V and J are TRBV14 and TRBJ2-5; a possible D gene is TRBD2 (5 bases). The J call may be faulty, since TRBJ2-7 better matches the DNA end. Per the germline V gene, CDR1 is SGHDN and CDR2 is FVKESK. This CDR3 comprises 16 residues.

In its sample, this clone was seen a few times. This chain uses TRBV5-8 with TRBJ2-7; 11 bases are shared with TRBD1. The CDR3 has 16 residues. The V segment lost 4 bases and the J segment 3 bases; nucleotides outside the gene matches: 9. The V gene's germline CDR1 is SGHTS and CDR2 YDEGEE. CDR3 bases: TGTGCCAGCAGCCAAGATTCCGGGACAGGGGGCTACGAGCAGTACTTC. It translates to CASSQDSGTGGYEQYF.

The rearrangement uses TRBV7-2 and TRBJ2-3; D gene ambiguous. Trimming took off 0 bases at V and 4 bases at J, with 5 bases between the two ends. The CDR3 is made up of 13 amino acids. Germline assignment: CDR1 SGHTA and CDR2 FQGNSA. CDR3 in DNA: TGTGCCAGCAGCTTAGCGCGGTCAGATACGCAGTATTTT. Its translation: CASSLARSDTQYF.

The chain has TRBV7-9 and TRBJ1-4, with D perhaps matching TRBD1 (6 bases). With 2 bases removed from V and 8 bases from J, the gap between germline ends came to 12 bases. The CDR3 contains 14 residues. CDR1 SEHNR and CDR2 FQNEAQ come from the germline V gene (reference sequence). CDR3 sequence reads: CASSLLQGREKLFF. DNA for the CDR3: TGTGCCAGCAGCTTATTACAGGGCAGGGAAAAACTGTTTTTT.

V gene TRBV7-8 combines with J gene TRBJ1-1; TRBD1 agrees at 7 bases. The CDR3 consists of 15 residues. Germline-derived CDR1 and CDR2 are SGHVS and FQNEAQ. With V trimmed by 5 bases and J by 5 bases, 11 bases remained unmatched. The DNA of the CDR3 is TGTGCCAGCAGCCCAGGGGGGTGGGTCGAAACTGAAGCTTTCTTT. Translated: CASSPGGWVETEAFF.

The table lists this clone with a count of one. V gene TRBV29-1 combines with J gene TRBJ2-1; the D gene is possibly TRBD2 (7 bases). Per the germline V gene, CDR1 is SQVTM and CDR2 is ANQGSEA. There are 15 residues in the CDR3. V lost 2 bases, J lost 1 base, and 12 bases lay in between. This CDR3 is CSVEKQGGSYNEQFF. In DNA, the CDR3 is TGCAGCGTTGAAAAACAGGGAGGGTCCTACAATGAGCAGTTCTTC.

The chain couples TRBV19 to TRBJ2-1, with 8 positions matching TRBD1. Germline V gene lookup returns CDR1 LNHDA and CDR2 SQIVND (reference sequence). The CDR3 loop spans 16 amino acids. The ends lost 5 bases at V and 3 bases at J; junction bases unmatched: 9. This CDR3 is CASSDPGGPHYNEQFF. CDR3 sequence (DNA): TGTGCCAGTAGTGACCCAGGGGGCCCGCACTACAATGAGCAGTTCTTC.

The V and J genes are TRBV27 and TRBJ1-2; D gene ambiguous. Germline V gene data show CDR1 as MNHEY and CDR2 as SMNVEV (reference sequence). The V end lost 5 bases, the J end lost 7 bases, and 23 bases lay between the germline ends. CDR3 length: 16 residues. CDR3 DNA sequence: TGTGCCAGCAGTCCCCGCATGACACATTTTTACTTTGGCTACACCTTC. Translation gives CASSPRMTHFYFGYTF.

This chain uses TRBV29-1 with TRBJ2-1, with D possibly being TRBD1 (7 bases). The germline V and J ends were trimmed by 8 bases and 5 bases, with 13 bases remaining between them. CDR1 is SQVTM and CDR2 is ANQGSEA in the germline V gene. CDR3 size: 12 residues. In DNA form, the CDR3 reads TGCAGCCCCAGGGGGGCCGACAATGAGCAGTTCTTC. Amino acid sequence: CSPRGADNEQFF.